A selection of T cell receptor beta chains follows, all from one sample in a study of identical twins. MiXCR, run by TCRdb on the 5' RACE reads, gives a single entry per CDR3 protein. This sample has approximately 620,000 distinct CDR3 sequences, with less than 10% found just once. These data are also associated with another study on yellow fever vaccine responses in identical twins.

The source material was PBMCs. Receptor source: a woman between 18 and 29 years old in good health. The CDR3 runs from the conserved cysteine through the conserved F or W. The order of the fields is clone size, J gene, D gene, V gene, CDR3 protein, CDR3 DNA. A D gene is named only where the DNA matches it firmly. The listing skips clone size in some rows; elsewhere it reads once, few, many or a size class.

few	TRBJ2-7	TRBD1	TRBV2	CASSETQGYEQYF	TGTGCCAGCAGTGAAACACAGGGGTACGAGCAGTACTTC
few	TRBJ2-7	TRBD1	TRBV25-1	CASTRGSVSSYEQYF	TGTGCCAGCACCAGGGGGTCCGTAAGCTCCTACGAGCAGTACTTC
-	TRBJ2-1	-	TRBV21-1	CATGPRDREFF	TGTGCCACCGGACCCCGTGACAGGGAGTTCTTC
-	TRBJ2-7	-	TRBV28	CASTGQGHEQYF	TGTGCCAGCACCGGGCAGGGGCACGAGCAGTACTTC
many	TRBJ1-2	-	TRBV12-3/TRBV12-4	CASRHDRYGYTF	TGTGCCAGCAGACACGACCGCTATGGCTACACCTTC
-	TRBJ2-7	TRBD2	TRBV7-8	CASSLEFSGTRYEQYF	TGTGCCAGCAGCTTAGAGTTCAGCGGGACTCGCTACGAGCAGTACTTC
-	TRBJ2-1	TRBD2	TRBV3-1	CASSQEEPAGGPRNEQFF	TGTGCCAGCAGCCAAGAAGAACCAGCGGGAGGGCCTCGGAATGAGCAGTTCTTC
-	TRBJ2-7	-	TRBV7-2	CASSLVGGGSSYEQYF	TGTGCCAGCAGCTTAGTGGGAGGGGGTTCTAGCTACGAGCAGTACTTC
-	TRBJ2-1	-	TRBV1	CTSSGTATPSSYNEQFF	TGCACCAGTTCCGGGACTGCAACGCCGAGCTCCTACAATGAGCAGTTCTTC
-	TRBJ1-1	-	TRBV5-1	CASSLDSATNTEAFF	TGCGCCAGCAGCTTAGACTCGGCCACGAACACTGAAGCTTTCTTT
-	TRBJ2-7	-	TRBV20-1	CSASPRDWPSYEQYF	TGCAGTGCTAGCCCAAGAGACTGGCCCTCCTACGAGCAGTACTTC
-	TRBJ2-2	TRBD2	TRBV29-1	CSAPGLAKTGELFF	TGCAGCGCCCCCGGACTAGCGAAAACCGGGGAGCTGTTTTTT
few	TRBJ2-7	TRBD1	TRBV28	CASSPGGRDRGYF	TGTGCCAGCAGTCCGGGGGGCCGGGACAGGGGGTACTTC
-	TRBJ2-2	TRBD2	TRBV6-2/TRBV6-3	CASSHPPGGNTGELFF	TGTGCCAGCAGTCACCCTCCGGGGGGTAACACCGGGGAGCTGTTTTTT
few	TRBJ2-1	TRBD2	TRBV20-1	CSASSKRDNEQFF	TGCAGTGCTAGTTCGAAGCGGGATAATGAGCAGTTCTTC
few	TRBJ2-7	TRBD2	TRBV25-1	CASSAELAAELNEQYF	TGTGCCAGCAGTGCCGAACTAGCGGCGGAGCTCAACGAGCAGTACTTC
few	TRBJ2-5	-	TRBV15	CATSRDWGTQYF	TGTGCCACCAGCAGAGATTGGGGGACCCAGTACTTC
many	TRBJ2-1	TRBD1	TRBV15	CATSRTGGTYNEQFF	TGTGCCACCAGCAGGACAGGGGGAACCTACAATGAGCAGTTCTTC
-	TRBJ1-1	-	TRBV27	CASSSMWHSDTEAFF	TGTGCCAGCAGTTCCATGTGGCATTCGGACACTGAAGCTTTCTTT
few	TRBJ2-5	TRBD2	TRBV15	CATKWGGGETQYF	TGTGCCACCAAGTGGGGGGGAGGTGAGACCCAGTACTTC
many	TRBJ2-7	-	TRBV28	CASSSPGTPYEQYF	TGTGCCAGCAGTTCTCCCGGGACGCCCTACGAGCAGTACTTC
few	TRBJ1-6	-	TRBV9	CASSVGQGGYSPLHF	TGTGCCAGCAGCGTAGGGCAGGGTGGGTATTCACCCCTCCACTTT
few	TRBJ2-7	-	TRBV12-3/TRBV12-4	CASSPHPTGLSYEQYF	TGTGCCAGCAGTCCGCATCCTACAGGGCTCTCCTACGAGCAGTACTTC
many	TRBJ2-1	TRBD2	TRBV6-5	CASSYSGLAGYNEQFF	TGTGCCAGCAGTTACTCCGGACTAGCGGGATACAATGAGCAGTTCTTC
-	TRBJ2-7	TRBD2	TRBV4-3	CASGPQLAKSYEQYF	TGCGCCAGCGGCCCCCAACTAGCGAAATCCTACGAGCAGTACTTC
-	TRBJ2-2	TRBD1	TRBV5-6	CASSRDRGSITGELFF	TGTGCCAGCAGCCGGGACAGGGGGAGTATTACCGGGGAGCTGTTTTTT
-	TRBJ2-7	-	TRBV29-1	CSAPGGGGPEAEQYF	TGCAGCGCTCCCGGTGGAGGCGGACCTGAAGCCGAGCAGTACTTC
many	TRBJ2-1	-	TRBV6-2/TRBV6-3	CASTRGNEQFF	TGCGCCAGCACGAGGGGGAATGAGCAGTTCTTC
few	TRBJ2-1	TRBD2	TRBV27	CASSLSFGGGYNEQFF	TGTGCCAGCAGTTTATCGTTTGGCGGGGGCTACAATGAGCAGTTCTTC
few	TRBJ2-5	-	TRBV5-1	CASSLIGNPQETQYF	TGCGCCAGCAGCTTGATTGGGAACCCCCAAGAGACCCAGTACTTC
-	TRBJ2-1	TRBD2	TRBV20-1	CSAFGLAGEVEQFF	TGCAGTGCTTTTGGACTAGCAGGAGAAGTTGAGCAGTTCTTC
few	TRBJ2-3	-	TRBV12-3/TRBV12-4	CASSLGDVGRNTQYF	TGTGCCAGCAGTTTAGGGGATGTGGGGAGAAATACGCAGTATTTT
few	TRBJ2-7	TRBD2	TRBV29-1	CSVELADYEQYF	TGCAGCGTTGAACTAGCGGACTACGAGCAGTACTTC
many	TRBJ2-7	-	TRBV5-1	CASSWRDSSYEQYF	TGCGCCAGCAGCTGGCGGGACAGTTCCTACGAGCAGTACTTC
many	TRBJ2-2	-	TRBV12-3/TRBV12-4	CASSLFARGGTGELFF	TGTGCCAGCAGTTTATTTGCCAGGGGAGGCACCGGGGAGCTGTTTTTT
few	TRBJ2-1	-	TRBV30	CAWSTSDDEQFF	TGTGCCTGGAGTACCTCGGACGATGAGCAGTTCTTC
many	TRBJ2-7	-	TRBV20-1	CSATVGEQYF	TGCAGTGCTACGGTGGGCGAGCAGTACTTC
-	TRBJ2-7	TRBD2	TRBV20-1	CSARVLAGPFYEQYF	TGCAGTGCTAGAGTTCTAGCGGGGCCCTTCTACGAGCAGTACTTC
few	TRBJ2-7	-	TRBV5-1	CASSLEAFSSYEQYF	TGCGCCAGCAGCTTGGAGGCATTTAGCTCCTACGAGCAGTACTTC
many	TRBJ2-7	-	TRBV5-1	CASSFNGDEQYF	TGCGCCAGCAGCTTCAATGGCGACGAGCAGTACTTC
few	TRBJ2-7	TRBD1	TRBV6-5	CASSYSGQSYEQYF	TGTGCCAGCAGTTACTCGGGACAGAGTTACGAGCAGTACTTC
many	TRBJ1-5	-	TRBV7-9	CASTSGGGQPQHF	TGTGCCAGCACCTCCGGGGGAGGTCAGCCCCAGCATTTT
-	TRBJ1-1	TRBD1	TRBV9	CASSVVTGDLNTEAFF	TGTGCCAGCAGCGTAGTAACAGGGGATCTGAACACTGAAGCTTTCTTT
-	TRBJ2-1	TRBD2	TRBV9	CASSVGGGPTNEQFF	TGTGCCAGCAGCGTAGGGGGGGGTCCAACCAATGAGCAGTTCTTC
-	TRBJ2-5	TRBD2	TRBV18	CASSRPSGGETQYF	TGTGCCAGCTCACGACCTAGCGGGGGAGAGACCCAGTACTTC
few	TRBJ2-7	-	TRBV10-3	CATSGPYEQYF	TGTGCCACCTCTGGACCTTACGAGCAGTACTTC
few	TRBJ2-1	TRBD2	TRBV27	CASSFLREYNEQFF	TGTGCCAGCAGTTTCCTGCGGGAGTACAATGAGCAGTTCTTC
many	TRBJ2-7	-	TRBV20-1	CSAKNRVNYEQYF	TGCAGTGCTAAAAACAGGGTTAACTACGAGCAGTACTTC
many	TRBJ2-2	-	TRBV11-2	CASSATGSRTAGELFF	TGTGCCAGCAGCGCGACCGGGTCTAGAACTGCCGGGGAGCTGTTTTTT
few	TRBJ1-1	TRBD1	TRBV25-1	CASRDRQGMNTEAFF	TGTGCCAGCAGGGACCGACAGGGAATGAACACTGAAGCTTTCTTT
-	TRBJ2-5	-	TRBV3-1	CASSQITGGQETQYF	TGTGCCAGCAGCCAAATCACCGGCGGCCAAGAGACCCAGTACTTC
many	TRBJ2-1	-	TRBV28	CASSLVAREQFF	TGTGCCAGCAGTTTGGTAGCGCGGGAGCAGTTCTTC
many	TRBJ2-1	-	TRBV6-1	CASGLGTNYNEQFF	TGTGCCAGCGGCCTCGGGACAAACTACAATGAGCAGTTCTTC
many	TRBJ2-3	-	TRBV10-3	CAISDDRPTLNTQYF	TGTGCCATCAGTGACGACAGGCCCACACTGAATACGCAGTATTTT
-	TRBJ2-2	TRBD2	TRBV29-1	CSVFAAGGPDTGELFF	TGCAGCGTTTTTGCAGCGGGAGGGCCGGACACCGGGGAGCTGTTTTTT
few	TRBJ1-2	-	TRBV29-1	CSGGDGGYTF	TGCAGCGGAGGGGACGGCGGCTACACCTTC
many	TRBJ1-4	-	TRBV6-2/TRBV6-3	CASSYPGELFF	TGTGCCAGCAGTTATCCGGGGGAACTGTTTTTT